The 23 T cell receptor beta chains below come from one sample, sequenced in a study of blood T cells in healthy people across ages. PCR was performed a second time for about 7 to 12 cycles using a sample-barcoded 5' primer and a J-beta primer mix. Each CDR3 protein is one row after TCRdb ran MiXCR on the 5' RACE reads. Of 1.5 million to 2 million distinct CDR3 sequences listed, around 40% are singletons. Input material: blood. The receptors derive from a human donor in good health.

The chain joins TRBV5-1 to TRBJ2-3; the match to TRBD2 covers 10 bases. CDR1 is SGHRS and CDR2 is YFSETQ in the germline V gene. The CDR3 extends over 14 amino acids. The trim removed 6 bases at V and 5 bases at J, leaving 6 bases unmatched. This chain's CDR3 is CASKRTSGLDTQYF. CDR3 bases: TGCGCCAGCAAGAGGACTAGCGGACTAGATACGCAGTATTTT.

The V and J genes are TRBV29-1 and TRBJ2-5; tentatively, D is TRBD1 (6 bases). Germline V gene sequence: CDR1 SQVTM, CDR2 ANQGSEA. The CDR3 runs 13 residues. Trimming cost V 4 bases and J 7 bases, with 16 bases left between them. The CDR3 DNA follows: TGCAGCGTTGTTCTGGGGGCCGAGGGGACCCAGTACTTC. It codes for CSVVLGAEGTQYF.

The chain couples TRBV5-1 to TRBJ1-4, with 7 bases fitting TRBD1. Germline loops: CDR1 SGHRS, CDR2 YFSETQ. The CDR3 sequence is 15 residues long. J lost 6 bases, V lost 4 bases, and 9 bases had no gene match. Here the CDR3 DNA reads TGCGCCAGCAGCCCGGCAGGGGGGGACGATGAAAAACTGTTTTTT. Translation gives CASSPAGGDDEKLFF.

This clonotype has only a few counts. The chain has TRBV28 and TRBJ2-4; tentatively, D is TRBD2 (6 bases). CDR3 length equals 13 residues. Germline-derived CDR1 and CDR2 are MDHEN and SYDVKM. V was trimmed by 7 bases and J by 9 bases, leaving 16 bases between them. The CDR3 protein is CASKGLAYSIQYF. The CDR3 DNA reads TGTGCCAGCAAGGGTCTAGCGTATAGCATTCAGTACTTC.

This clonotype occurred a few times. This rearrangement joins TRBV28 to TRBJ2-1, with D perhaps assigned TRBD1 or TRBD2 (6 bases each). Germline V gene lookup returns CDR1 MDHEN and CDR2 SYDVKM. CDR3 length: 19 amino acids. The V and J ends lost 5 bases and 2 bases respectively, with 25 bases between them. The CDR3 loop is CASSPLWGALPIAYNEQFF. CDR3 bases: TGTGCCAGCAGTCCCCTCTGGGGGGCTCTCCCCATAGCCTACAATGAGCAGTTCTTC.

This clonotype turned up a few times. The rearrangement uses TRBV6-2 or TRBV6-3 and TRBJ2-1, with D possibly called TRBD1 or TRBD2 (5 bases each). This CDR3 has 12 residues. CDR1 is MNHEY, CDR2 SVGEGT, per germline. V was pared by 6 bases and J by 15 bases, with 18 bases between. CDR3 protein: CASRAAPQEAFF. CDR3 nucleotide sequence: TGTGCCAGCAGGGCCGCACCACAGGAGGCGTTCTTC.

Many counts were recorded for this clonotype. The CDR3 region is CSVSRGQSSDTQYF. CDR3 DNA: TGCAGCGTTTCAAGAGGGCAGTCGTCAGATACGCAGTATTTT. The V call is TRBV29-1, the J call TRBJ2-3; the D gene is possibly TRBD2 (5 bases). From germline, CDR1 is SQVTM and CDR2 ANQGSEA. The CDR3 spans 14 residues. V was pared by 5 bases and J by 4 bases, with 16 bases between.

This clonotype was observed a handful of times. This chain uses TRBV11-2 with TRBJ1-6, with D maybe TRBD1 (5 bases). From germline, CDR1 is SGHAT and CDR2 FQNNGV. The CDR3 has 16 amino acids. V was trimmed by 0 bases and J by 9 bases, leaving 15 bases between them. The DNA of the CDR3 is TGTGCCAGCAGCTTAGATTGGGACCTCCGTTCTTCACCCCTCCACTTT. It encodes CASSLDWDLRSSPLHF.

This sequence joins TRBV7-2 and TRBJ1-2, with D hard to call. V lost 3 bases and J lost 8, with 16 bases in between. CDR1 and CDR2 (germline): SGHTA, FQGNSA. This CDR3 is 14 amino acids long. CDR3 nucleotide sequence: TGTGCCAGCAGCTTCAGTCAGCTAGGTGTAGGCTACACCTTC. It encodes CASSFSQLGVGYTF.

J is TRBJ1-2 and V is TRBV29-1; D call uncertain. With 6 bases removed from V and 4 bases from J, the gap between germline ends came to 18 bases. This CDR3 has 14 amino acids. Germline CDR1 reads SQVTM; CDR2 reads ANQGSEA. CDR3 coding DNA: TGCAGCGTCCGCCGATCCCTGGACGGCTATGGCTACACCTTC. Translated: CSVRRSLDGYGYTF.

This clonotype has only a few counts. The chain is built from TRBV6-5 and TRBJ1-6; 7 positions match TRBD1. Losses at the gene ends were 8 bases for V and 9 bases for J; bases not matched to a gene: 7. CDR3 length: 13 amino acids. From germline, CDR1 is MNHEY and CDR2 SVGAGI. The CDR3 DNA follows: TGTGCCAGCTCCAGACAGGGAGGTTCACCCCTCCACTTT. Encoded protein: CASSRQGGSPLHF.

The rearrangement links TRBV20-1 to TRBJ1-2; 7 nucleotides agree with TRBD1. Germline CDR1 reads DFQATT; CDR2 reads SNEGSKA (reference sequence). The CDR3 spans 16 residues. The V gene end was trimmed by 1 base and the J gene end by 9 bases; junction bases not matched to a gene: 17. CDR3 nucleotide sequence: TGCAGTGCTAGAGCCGGAAGACCCGACAGGGTGGATCGCTACACCTTC. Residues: CSARAGRPDRVDRYTF.

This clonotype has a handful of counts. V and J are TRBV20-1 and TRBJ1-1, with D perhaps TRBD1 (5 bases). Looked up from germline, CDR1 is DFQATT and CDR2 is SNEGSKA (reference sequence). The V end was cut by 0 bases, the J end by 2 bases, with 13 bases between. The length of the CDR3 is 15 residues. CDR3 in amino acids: CSARDLGGVNTEAFF. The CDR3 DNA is TGCAGTGCTAGAGATCTCGGGGGAGTAAACACTGAAGCTTTCTTT.

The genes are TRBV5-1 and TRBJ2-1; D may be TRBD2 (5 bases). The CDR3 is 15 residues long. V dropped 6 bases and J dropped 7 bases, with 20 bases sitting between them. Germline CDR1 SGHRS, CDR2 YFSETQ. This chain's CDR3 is CASTPEGLAWNEQFF. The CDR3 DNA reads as TGCGCCAGCACCCCTGAAGGGCTAGCTTGGAATGAGCAGTTCTTC.

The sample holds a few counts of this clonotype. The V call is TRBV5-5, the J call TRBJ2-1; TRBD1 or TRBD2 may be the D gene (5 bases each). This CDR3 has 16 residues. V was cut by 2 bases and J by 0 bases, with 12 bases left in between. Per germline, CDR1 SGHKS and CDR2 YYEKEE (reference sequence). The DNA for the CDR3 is TGTGCCAGCAGCTTTAGTGGGGGTCGCTCCTACAATGAGCAGTTCTTC. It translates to CASSFSGGRSYNEQFF. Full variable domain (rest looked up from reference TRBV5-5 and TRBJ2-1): DAGVTQSPTHLIKTRGQQVTLRCSPISGHKSVSWYQQVLGQGPQFIFQYYEKEERGRGNFPDRFSARQFPNYSSELNVNALLLGDSALYLCASSFSGGRSYNEQFFGPGTRLTVL.

DNA for the CDR3: TGTGCCAGCAGTGTTCAGGGCCTTGGTGGCTACACCTTC. This sequence encodes CASSVQGLGGYTF. V gene TRBV6-5 combines with J gene TRBJ1-2; a weak D match, TRBD1 (5 bases). Germline loops: CDR1 MNHEY, CDR2 SVGAGI. The CDR3 is 13 residues long. Trimming took off 5 bases at V and 7 bases at J, with 14 bases between the two ends.

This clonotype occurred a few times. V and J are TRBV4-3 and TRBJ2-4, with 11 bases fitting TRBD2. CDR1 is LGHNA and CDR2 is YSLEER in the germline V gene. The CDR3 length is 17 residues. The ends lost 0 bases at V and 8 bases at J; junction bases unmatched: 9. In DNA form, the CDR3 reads TGCGCCAGCAGCCAAGATCCCCCTCTAGCGGGGGGAGACATTCAGTACTTC. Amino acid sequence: CASSQDPPLAGGDIQYF.

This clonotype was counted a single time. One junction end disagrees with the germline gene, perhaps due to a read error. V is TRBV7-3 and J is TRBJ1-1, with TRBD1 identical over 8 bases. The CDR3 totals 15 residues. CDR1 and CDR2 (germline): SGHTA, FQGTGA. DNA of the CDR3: TGTGCCAGCAGGTCAGGGGGCGGTGAGAACATTGAAGCTTTCTTT. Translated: CASRSGGGENIEAFF. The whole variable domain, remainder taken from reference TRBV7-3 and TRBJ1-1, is GAGVSQTPSNKVTEKGKYVELRCDPISGHTALYWYRQSLGQGPEFLIYFQGTGAADDSGLPNDRFFAVRPEGSVSTLKIQRTERGDSAVYLCASRSGGGENIEAFFGQGTRLTVV.

In DNA, the CDR3 is TGTGCCTGGGGGACAGGGGGCGCGTGGCAGCCCCAGCATTTT. Its protein product is CAWGTGGAWQPQHF. The chain couples TRBV30 to TRBJ1-5; 12 bases agree with TRBD1. With 5 bases clipped from V and 7 bases from J, the junction kept 6 bases outside the gene matches. Germline V CDR1 and CDR2: GTSNPN, SVGIG (reference sequence). The CDR3 contains 14 residues.

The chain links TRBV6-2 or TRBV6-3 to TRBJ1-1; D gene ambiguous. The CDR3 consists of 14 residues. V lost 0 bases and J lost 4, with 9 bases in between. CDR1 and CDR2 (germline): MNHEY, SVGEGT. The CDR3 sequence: CASSYSIQVTEAFF. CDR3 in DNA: TGTGCCAGCAGTTACTCGATACAAGTCACTGAAGCTTTCTTT.

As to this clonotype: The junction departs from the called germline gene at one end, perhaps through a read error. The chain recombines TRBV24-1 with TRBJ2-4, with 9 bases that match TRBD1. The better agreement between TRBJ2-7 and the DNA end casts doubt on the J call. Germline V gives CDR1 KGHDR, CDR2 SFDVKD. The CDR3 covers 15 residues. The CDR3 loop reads CVTSDTGQGSYEQYF. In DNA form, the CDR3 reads TGTGTCACCAGTGATACGGGACAGGGTAGTTACGAGCAGTACTTC.

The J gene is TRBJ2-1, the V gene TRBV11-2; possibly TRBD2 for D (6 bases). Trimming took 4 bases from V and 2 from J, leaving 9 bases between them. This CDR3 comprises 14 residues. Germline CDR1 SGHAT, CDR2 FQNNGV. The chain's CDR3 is CASSSGLTYNEQFF. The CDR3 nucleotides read TGTGCCAGCAGCTCCGGACTAACCTACAATGAGCAGTTCTTC.

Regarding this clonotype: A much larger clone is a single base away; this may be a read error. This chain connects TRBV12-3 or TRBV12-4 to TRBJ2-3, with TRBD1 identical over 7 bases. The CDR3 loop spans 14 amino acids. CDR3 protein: CASSYRGITDAQYF. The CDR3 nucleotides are TGTGCCAGCAGCTACAGGGGCATCACAGATGCGCAGTATTTT.